This record covers a single T cell receptor beta chain. The sample belongs to a study of blood T cell repertoires in COVID-19. Method: immunoSEQ multiplex PCR; TCRdb's copy keeps in-frame clones and lacks some. The repertoire holds about 54,000 clones, with about nine tenths as singletons. Germline V gene data show CDR1 as KGHSH and CDR2 as LQKENI. With 6 bases removed from V and 1 base from J, the gap between germline ends came to 13 bases. The CDR3 has 15 residues. This chain uses TRBV18 with TRBJ2-1; maybe TRBD2 (6 bases). Sequencing input: peripheral blood. The clonotype comes from a human donor in a cohort sampled during active COVID-19. CDR3 coding DNA: TGTGCCAGCTCCCCTTGGGGGGAATCCTACAATGAGCAGTTCTTC. Translated: CASSPWGESYNEQFF.